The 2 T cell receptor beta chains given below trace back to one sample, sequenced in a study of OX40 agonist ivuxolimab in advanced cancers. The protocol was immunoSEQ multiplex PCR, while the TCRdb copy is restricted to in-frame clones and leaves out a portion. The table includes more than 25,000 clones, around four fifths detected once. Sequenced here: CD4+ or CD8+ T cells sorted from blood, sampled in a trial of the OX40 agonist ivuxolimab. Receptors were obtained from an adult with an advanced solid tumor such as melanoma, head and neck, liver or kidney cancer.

The CDR3 loop reads CASSQTLAGNNEQFF. In DNA, the CDR3 is TGTGCCAGCAGCCAGACACTAGCGGGAAACAATGAGCAGTTCTTC. The rearrangement joins TRBV13 to TRBJ2-1, with 10 bases fitting TRBD2. The germline V gene has CDR1 PRHDT and CDR2 FYEKMQ (reference sequence). This CDR3 is built from 15 residues. The trim removed 5 bases at V and 5 bases at J, leaving 6 bases unmatched.

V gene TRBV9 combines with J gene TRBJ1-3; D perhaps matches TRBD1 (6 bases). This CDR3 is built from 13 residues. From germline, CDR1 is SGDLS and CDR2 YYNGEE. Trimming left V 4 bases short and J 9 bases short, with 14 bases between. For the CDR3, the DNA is TGTGCCAGCAGCTCGGGAATAGGGGGCACCATATATTTT. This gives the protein CASSSGIGGTIYF. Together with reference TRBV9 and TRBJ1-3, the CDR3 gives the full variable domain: DSGVTQTPKHLITATGQRVTLRCSPRSGDLSVYWYQQSLDQGLQFLIQYYNGEERAKGNILERFSAQQFPDLHSELNLSSLELGDSALYFCASSSGIGGTIYFGEGSWLTVV.